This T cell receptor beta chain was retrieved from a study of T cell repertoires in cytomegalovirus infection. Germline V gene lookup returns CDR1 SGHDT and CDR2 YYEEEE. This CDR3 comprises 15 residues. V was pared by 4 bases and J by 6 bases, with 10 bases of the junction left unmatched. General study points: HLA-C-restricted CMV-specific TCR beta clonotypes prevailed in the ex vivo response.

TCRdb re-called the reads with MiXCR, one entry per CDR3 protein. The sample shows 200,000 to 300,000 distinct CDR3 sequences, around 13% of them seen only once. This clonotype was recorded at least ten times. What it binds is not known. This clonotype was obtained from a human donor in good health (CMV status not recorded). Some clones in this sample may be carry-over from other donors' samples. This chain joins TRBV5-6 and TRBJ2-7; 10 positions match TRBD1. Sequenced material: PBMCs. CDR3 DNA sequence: TGTGCCAGCAGCCCACCGGGACAGGGGTTATCCGAGCAGTACTTC. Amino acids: CASSPPGQGLSEQYF.